This T cell receptor beta chain is from a study of T cell responses to AZD1222 COVID-19 vaccine. V lost 5 bases and J 5 bases, leaving 12 bases between the germline ends. This CDR3 is 13 amino acids long. Clones were sequenced by immunoSEQ multiplex PCR, and TCRdb holds only the in-frame ones, with some missing. The sample gives more than 95,000 clones, 75% to 90% of which show up once; just under 4.5% is in the top ten. Study observations and caveats: Increases in Spike-specific TCR breadth and depth were seen after two AZD1222 doses.

For this clone: No antigen is known for it.

The source was peripheral blood, collected 28 days after the second AZD1222 dose. V and J are TRBV12-3 or TRBV12-4 and TRBJ2-5, with a tentative D call TRBD1 (5 bases). The sequence derives from an adult who received the AZD1222 COVID-19 vaccine. The CDR3 sequence is CASSRQSRETQYF. In DNA form, the CDR3 reads TGTGCCAGCAGTCGACAGTCTAGGGAGACCCAGTACTTC.